The 2 T cell receptor beta chains listed next were all sequenced from one sample in a study of blood T cell repertoires in COVID-19. The method was immunoSEQ multiplex PCR; TCRdb's version includes in-frame clones alone and lacks a portion of them. The sample includes some 260,000 clones, 70% to 85% of them seen just once. Sequenced input: peripheral blood. These receptors were taken from a man older than 75 with acute or convalescent COVID-19.

V usage is TRBV7-2 and J usage is TRBJ1-3; D unresolved. This CDR3 region has 15 residues. CDR1 SGHTA and CDR2 FQGNSA come from the germline V gene. V lost 5 bases and J lost 4, with 15 bases in between. The CDR3 spells CASSPEGLYGNTIYF. In nucleotides, the CDR3 is TGTGCCAGCAGCCCGGAGGGTCTCTACGGAAACACCATATATTTT.

The gene calls are TRBV24-1 and TRBJ2-7; weak D call: TRBD2 (5 bases). This CDR3 is 12 amino acids long. V shed 3 bases and J shed 10 bases, with 12 bases lying between them. CDR1 is KGHDR and CDR2 is SFDVKD in the germline V gene. The CDR3 nucleotides read TGTGCCACCAGTGATGGACCGAGGGAACAGTACTTC. Translating it yields CATSDGPREQYF.